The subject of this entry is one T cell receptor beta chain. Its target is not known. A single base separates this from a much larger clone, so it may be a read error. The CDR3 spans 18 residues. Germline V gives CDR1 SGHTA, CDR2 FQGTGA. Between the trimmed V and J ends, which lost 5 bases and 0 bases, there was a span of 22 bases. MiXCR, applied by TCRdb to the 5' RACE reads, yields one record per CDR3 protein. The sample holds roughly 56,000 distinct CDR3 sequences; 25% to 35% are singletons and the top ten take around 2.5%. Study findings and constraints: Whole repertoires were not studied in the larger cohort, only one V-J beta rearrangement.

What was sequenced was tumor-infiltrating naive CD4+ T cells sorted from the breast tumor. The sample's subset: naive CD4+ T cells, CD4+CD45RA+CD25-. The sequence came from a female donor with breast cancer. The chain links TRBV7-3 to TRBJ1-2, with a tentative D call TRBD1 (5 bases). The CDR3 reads CASSVTETELLANYGYTF. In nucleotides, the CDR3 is TGTGCCAGCAGCGTTACCGAGACAGAACTATTAGCTAACTATGGCTACACCTTC.